The clone carrying this TCR beta chain was seen more than once but under ten times. This sample is drawn from a study of CD4 and CD8 cells across lung adenocarcinoma regions. The germline gives CDR1 SGHRS, CDR2 YFSETQ. V shed 0 bases and J shed 7 bases, with 10 bases lying between them. This CDR3 spans 13 amino acids. The patients had localized lung adenocarcinoma, a non-small cell subtype. MiXCR, run by TCRdb on the PCR reads, gives a single entry per CDR3 protein. The sample holds about 25,000 distinct CDR3 sequences, 52% seen once. This chain uses TRBV5-1 with TRBJ1-2; D gene uncertain. The sequenced sample was CD4+ T cells from the center of a lung tumor. The sequence came from a male donor with lung adenocarcinoma. The CD4 and CD8 labels of this study may be unreliable. The CDR3 region is CASSLEQGVGYTF. The DNA for the CDR3 is TGCGCCAGCAGCTTGGAGCAAGGAGTTGGCTACACCTTC. Together with reference TRBV5-1 and TRBJ1-2, the CDR3 gives the full variable domain: KAGVTQTPRYLIKTRGQQVTLSCSPISGHRSVSWYQQTPGQGLQFLFEYFSETQRNKGNFPGRFSGRQFSNSRSEMNVSTLELGDSALYLCASSLEQGVGYTFGSGTRLTVV.